A single sample gave rise to the 18 T cell receptor beta chains below, sequenced in a study of identical twins. MiXCR was run by TCRdb on the 5' RACE reads, yielding one entry per CDR3 protein. This table has just over 500,000 distinct CDR3 sequences, roughly 21% appearing once. Separately, the same data were catalogued under a study of T cells expressing NK-cell markers.

The specimen was CD4+ T cells sorted from blood. The receptors originated from a young woman in good health.

The chain employs TRBV20-1 and TRBJ2-1, with 7 bases lining up with TRBD2. Germline-derived CDR1 and CDR2 are DFQATT and SNEGSKA (reference sequence). The CDR3 covers 15 residues. J lost 7 bases, V lost 2 bases, and 11 bases had no gene match. The CDR3 nucleotides read TGCAGTGCTAGACTTCCCGGACTAGGAGGAAATGAGCAGTTCTTC. Its translation: CSARLPGLGGNEQFF.

This clonotype was recorded many times. Mismatch with germline at one junction end may stem from a read error. This chain uses TRBV5-1 with TRBJ2-7; 10 nucleotides agree with TRBD2. The CDR3 loop spans 15 amino acids. Germline V lookup: CDR1 SGHRS, CDR2 YFSETQ. The CDR3: CASSLGLAGAYEQYF. CDR3 nucleotide sequence: TGTGCCAGCAGCTTGGGGCTAGCGGGAGCTTACGAGCAGTACTTC. Filled out from reference TRBV5-1 and TRBJ2-7, the complete variable domain reads KAGVTQTPRYLIKTRGQQVTLSCSPISGHRSVSWYQQTPGQGLQFLFEYFSETQRNKGNFPGRFSGRQFSNSRSEMNVSTLELGDSALYLCASSLGLAGAYEQYFGPGTRLTVT.

This clonotype has a count of ten or more. V gene TRBV6-5 combines with J gene TRBJ2-6, with 8 bases matching TRBD1. The CDR3 length is 15 residues. V lost 5 bases to trimming and J lost 2 bases; unmatched junction nucleotides: 2. The germline V gene encodes CDR1 MNHEY and CDR2 SVGAGI. In DNA form, the CDR3 reads TGTGCCAGCAGTCTACAGGGGGCTGGGGCCAACGTCCTGACTTTC. It is translated as CASSLQGAGANVLTF.

The table lists this clonotype with a few counts. The chain couples TRBV12-3 or TRBV12-4 to TRBJ2-5; D remains unclear. The length of the CDR3 is 14 residues. Trimming cost V 7 bases and J 2 bases, with 14 bases left between them. CDR3 coding DNA: TGTGCCAGCATGAACCCGGGTTCACAAGAGACCCAGTACTTC. Translation: CASMNPGSQETQYF.

The V call is TRBV9, the J call TRBJ2-5; no clear D. The ends were cut back, 1 base at V and 0 bases at J, with 10 bases in the middle. This CDR3 has 15 amino acids. Germline lookup yields CDR1 SGDLS and CDR2 YYNGEE. DNA for the CDR3: TGTGCCAGCAGCGTAAACCAAGGTTACCAAGAGACCCAGTACTTC. It translates to CASSVNQGYQETQYF.

The chain joins TRBV7-9 to TRBJ2-5; TRBD2 matches 11 bases. With 3 bases clipped from V and 5 bases from J, the junction kept 2 bases outside the gene matches. Germline V lookup: CDR1 SEHNR, CDR2 FQNEAQ (reference sequence). The CDR3 spans 14 residues. The CDR3 loop reads CASSLTSGVETQYF. For the CDR3, the DNA is TGTGCCAGCAGCTTGACTAGCGGGGTTGAGACCCAGTACTTC.

For this clonotype: A single base separates this from a much larger clone, so it may be a read error. CDR3 sequence: CAISDSGRDYEQYF. CDR3 DNA: TGTGCCATCAGTGATTCGGGAAGAGACTACGAGCAGTACTTC. The chain couples TRBV10-3 to TRBJ2-7, with a weak D call TRBD2 (5 bases). V was cut by 3 bases and J by 3 bases, with 12 bases left in between. CDR3 length: 14 amino acids. The germline gives CDR1 ENHRY, CDR2 SYGVKD.

Only a few counts were recorded for this clonotype. The gene calls are TRBV29-1 and TRBJ1-3; perhaps TRBD1 as D (6 bases). The length of the CDR3 is 15 residues. V lost 6 bases, J lost 0 bases, and 15 bases lay in between. The germline gives CDR1 SQVTM, CDR2 ANQGSEA. The CDR3 protein is CSVADSGVSGNTIYF. CDR3 DNA sequence: TGCAGCGTGGCTGATTCAGGGGTCTCTGGAAACACCATATATTTT.

This clonotype has a count of ten or more. The rearrangement links TRBV29-1 to TRBJ1-1, with D possibly matching TRBD1 (5 bases). This CDR3 has 13 residues. V lost 7 bases and J 4 bases, leaving 16 bases between the germline ends. Germline assignment: CDR1 SQVTM and CDR2 ANQGSEA. The CDR3 here is CSGMTVRGTEAFF. In nucleotides, the CDR3 is TGCAGCGGTATGACGGTGAGGGGCACTGAAGCTTTCTTT. Looking up the rest from reference TRBV29-1 and TRBJ1-1 gives the full variable domain: SAVISQKPSRDICQRGTSLTIQCQVDSQVTMMFWYRQQPGQSLTLIATANQGSEATYESGFVIDKFPISRPNLTFSTLTVSNMSPEDSSIYLCSGMTVRGTEAFFGQGTRLTVV.

The rearrangement links TRBV7-9 to TRBJ2-2, with D uncertain. Per the germline V gene, CDR1 is SEHNR and CDR2 is FQNEAQ (reference sequence). V was pared by 2 bases and J by 2 bases, with 12 bases between. The CDR3 runs 16 residues. This CDR3 reads CASSLSGSLNTGELFF. CDR3 bases: TGTGCCAGCAGCTTAAGTGGCAGCTTAAACACCGGGGAGCTGTTTTTT.

In this sample, this clonotype turned up a few times. The gene calls are TRBV3-1 and TRBJ2-5; no firm D call. The germline gives CDR1 LGHDT, CDR2 YNNKEL (reference sequence). Trimming cost V 4 bases and J 2 bases, with 8 bases left between them. CDR3 size: 13 residues. CDR3 nucleotide sequence: TGTGCCAGCAGCCGAGCGACACAAGAGACCCAGTACTTC. This translates into CASSRATQETQYF.

The chain links TRBV7-2 to TRBJ2-1, with 7 bases fitting TRBD2. The CDR3 sequence is 17 residues long. CDR1 and CDR2 (germline): SGHTA, FQGNSA. The V segment lost 5 bases and the J segment 3 bases; nucleotides outside the gene matches: 13. Here the CDR3 DNA reads TGTGCCAGCAGCCTCCGCCCCTTGAGGGAGGGCTACAATGAGCAGTTCTTC. Translated, it gives CASSLRPLREGYNEQFF.

This chain connects TRBV29-1 to TRBJ2-1; TRBD1 matches 10 bases. The CDR3 totals 14 residues. With 6 bases clipped from V and 13 bases from J, the junction kept 15 bases outside the gene matches. Germline V gives CDR1 SQVTM, CDR2 ANQGSEA. DNA for the CDR3: TGCAGCGTCCGTTCGGGACAGGGGTTCCTTTTTCAGTTCTTC. Its protein product is CSVRSGQGFLFQFF.

The chain carries TRBV20-1 and TRBJ2-3; 10 bases are shared with TRBD2. V lost 5 bases, J lost 2 bases, and 4 bases stayed unmatched. The length of the CDR3 is 14 residues. The germline V gene encodes CDR1 DFQATT and CDR2 SNEGSKA (reference sequence). CDR3 sequence: CSAPSGGFTDTQYF. The CDR3 DNA reads as TGCAGTGCTCCTAGCGGGGGCTTCACAGATACGCAGTATTTT.

A note on this clonotype: The junction departs from the called germline gene at one end, perhaps through a read error. This chain joins TRBV10-3 and TRBJ2-5; D is undetermined. The CDR3 covers 12 residues. Looked up from germline, CDR1 is ENHRY and CDR2 is SYGVKD. The CDR3 protein is CAFSEPGETQYF. In DNA, the CDR3 is TGTGCCTTCAGTGAGCCGGGCGAGACCCAGTACTTC.

This clonotype showed up just once. V usage is TRBV5-5 and J usage is TRBJ2-3; the D gene is possibly TRBD2 (6 bases). Germline lookup yields CDR1 SGHKS and CDR2 YYEKEE (reference sequence). V lost 2 bases and J 4 bases, leaving 14 bases between the germline ends. The CDR3 sequence is 15 residues long. The CDR3 is CASSFGRGRPDTQYF. DNA of the CDR3: TGTGCCAGCAGCTTCGGGCGGGGCAGACCAGATACGCAGTATTTT.

There are a few counts of this clonotype. CDR3 nucleotide sequence: TGCAGTGCCATTCTGATGGTCCCAAATTCACCCCTCCACTTT. Its protein product is CSAILMVPNSPLHF. The genes are TRBV20-1 and TRBJ1-6; D remains unclear. The germline V gene encodes CDR1 DFQATT and CDR2 SNEGSKA (reference sequence). The CDR3 covers 14 residues. Trimming left V 6 bases short and J 7 bases short, with 16 bases between.

This clonotype showed up just a few times. The rearrangement links TRBV20-1 to TRBJ1-1, with 7 nucleotides matching TRBD1. The V gene end was trimmed by 6 bases and the J gene end by 2 bases; junction bases not matched to a gene: 9. The CDR3 spans 14 residues. Germline V gives CDR1 DFQATT, CDR2 SNEGSKA (reference sequence). The CDR3, as DNA: TGCAGTGCCCCCTCGACAGGGCGAAACACTGAAGCTTTCTTT. This translates into CSAPSTGRNTEAFF.